This T cell receptor beta chain was identified during a study of vaccination and CD4 T cells after COVID-19. As regards this clonotype: Its antigen is currently unknown.

Treatment indicated: approximately 9-day PBMC culture with coronavirus spike peptide pools or control peptides (ViraFEST assay). The CDR3 has 15 amino acids. V trimming: 1 base; J trimming: 5 bases; junction bases outside the gene matches: 4. In germline, CDR1 is SGHVS, CDR2 FQNEAQ. Sequencing of the DNA from cultured CD4+ T cells was carried out with the Oncomine TCR Beta short-read assay. TCRdb reanalysed the PCR reads using MiXCR and keeps one entry per CDR3 protein. Here the sample spans about 15,000 distinct CDR3 sequences, around 53% being singletons. The V call is TRBV7-8, the J call TRBJ2-1; 8 nucleotides agree with TRBD2. Input material: CD4+ T cells from blood, cultured in vitro. This clonotype was sampled from a human donor who had recovered from COVID-19. The CDR3 reads CASSLGLAGNNEQFF. CDR3 DNA sequence: TGTGCCAGCAGCTTAGGGCTAGCGGGCAACAATGAGCAGTTCTTC. Filled out from reference TRBV7-8 and TRBJ2-1, the complete variable domain reads GAGVSQSPRYKVAKRGQDVALRCDPISGHVSLFWYQQALGQGPEFLTYFQNEAQLDKSGLPSDRFFAERPEGSVSTLKIQRTQQEDSAVYLCASSLGLAGNNEQFFGPGTRLTVL.